This T cell receptor (beta chain) was sequenced in a study of cytomegalovirus exposure and HLA in healthy donors (dated by TCRdb to the late 2010s). With regard to the full study: In an earlier analysis of 550 to 750 of the donors, 276 Gb of sequence data and just under 120 million unique TCR beta sequences from roughly 190 million T cells were reported. HLA typing covered class I and class II loci at four-digit resolution. To decide whether each TCR beta V gene segment behaved as functional or pseudogenic, an earlier analysis of some 600 of the donors relied on high-throughput TCR beta sequencing. The study profiled the T cell repertoires of about 640 subjects by immunosequencing and related them to cytomegalovirus serostatus. All discovery cohort repertoires had been generated using a single sequencing platform. A later analysis re-examined previously published TCR beta repertoires from just over 650 donors and added high-resolution HLA genotyping to investigate patterns of TCR occurrence. Among the approximately 400 genotyped donors, roughly 80% belonged to the genetic ancestry cluster associated with self-reported Caucasian donors. An early release covering more than 500 HLA-typed donors comprised about 300 gigabases of sequencing data and tens of millions of unique TCR sequences. In a later genetic analysis, genome-wide SNP genotypes for about 65% of the 666 donors were used, and that subset was treated as a discovery cohort. Roughly five DR-DQ haplotypes were handled as single units for association and clustering, since linkage in the cohort was strong. Donor age, sex, ethnicity and CMV serostatus were compiled together with the repertoire data. Typing coverage differed by locus: A, B, C, DRB1 and DQB1 were typed in about 629-630 donors, DQA1 in 522, DPA1 in some 610, and DPB1 in just under 490. To predict cytomegalovirus infection status, the study brought together high-throughput TCR immunosequencing, statistical association of individual TCRs with disease status, and machine learning. The study aimed to test whether signatures of past pathogen exposure could be identified by cataloging public T cell receptors. The later analysis used no new phenotypic data to find candidate immune exposures, relying instead on TCR beta sequences and their occurrence across donors. On average, approximately 250,000 unique TCR beta nucleotide sequences were sequenced per donor among a few hundred genotyped donors of the cohort, with roughly 18% of those sequences being non-productive. Besides the first cohort of roughly 700 subjects, a separate validation cohort made up of roughly 120 different subjects was used. The paper's findings and limits, for the study overall: The authors suggested that the approach could potentially be generalized to other disease states and immunological phenotypes. Some IMGT-functional V segments, including TRBV6-2 and TRBV6-3, could not be told apart with the 87-base-pair reads, so those segments were excluded. Because counts were too low, about 18 rarely observed V segments, including chromosome 9 orphons, were excluded from the earlier analysis of several hundred of the donors. In a later genetic analysis, fewer N-insertions in productive TCRs were reported among donors in an Asian-associated ancestry cluster than the approximately 670-donor mean. A later analysis associated about 16,000 TCR beta sequences with specific HLA alleles at a false discovery rate of 0.05. In a later analysis, several top co-occurrence clusters were reported to appear linked to parvovirus B19, influenza, CMV and Epstein-Barr virus. When HLA alleles, especially DR and DQ, strongly co-occurred, attributing TCR associations to individual alleles was difficult. A further reported finding was that TCR beta sequences accurately predicted the HLA-A and HLA-B alleles for most subjects in the first cohort. Most CMV-associated TCR beta chains appeared to be HLA-restricted in a later analysis, and the HLA associations seemed to be driven largely by CMV exposure. The presence/absence analyses assumed that sequencing depth was roughly uniform across donors, and that assumption may not be true. The only immune exposure information available for the cohort was CMV serostatus. Across donors, most TCR sequences were observed very rarely, whereas some public TCRs were present in many individuals. According to a later analysis, TCR association rates differed among HLA loci, with DRB1 alleles showing the most associated TCRs and HLA-C alleles showing the fewest. Compared with equally common non-associated chains, HLA-associated TCR beta chains in a later analysis were more clonally expanded and had lower generation probabilities. In vitro tests confirmed that a few of the cytomegalovirus-associated TCR beta chains recognize cytomegalovirus antigens. In the study, approximately 160 TCR beta chains were listed as associated with cytomegalovirus. Linkage disequilibrium might explain the correlated functional status among segregating V segments, but an unknown experimental factor could not be excluded. In both the original and validation cohorts, the classifier was reported to diagnose cytomegalovirus status with high specificity and sensitivity. The cohort was sequenced for TCR beta chains only, and without alpha or paired-chain data the features that could be detected were limited. Because HLA typing was missing for some donors at each locus, association tests included only the typed subset. The sequencing pipeline was judged likely to have produced a cluster of highly shared sequence variants as a technical artifact. V-gene and J-gene trimming of TCR beta chains was associated with a missense DCLRE1C variant in a later genetic analysis, and the association was replicated in an independent cohort. In an earlier analysis of some 640 of the donors, most TCR beta V segments were observed in productive rearrangements about 90% or about 30% of the time, broadly matching IMGT annotations.

Library preparation was by the immunoSEQ multiplex PCR assay. For the multiplex PCR, a mixture combining 60 forward primers for TCR Vbeta segments and 13 reverse primers for TCR Jbeta segments was used. The CDR3 region of rearranged TCR beta genes was amplified from genomic DNA with a multiplex PCR assay. On the Illumina HiSeq System, the amplified TCR beta libraries were sequenced as 87-base-pair reads. On the authors' methods: Across the 700 or so repertoires, a later analysis counted 60 million to 90 million unique TCR beta chains, about 10 million of which were shared by at least two donors. A nearest-neighbor algorithm error-corrected the raw reads and collapsed the reads into unique sequences, merging closely related sequences to remove PCR and sequencing errors. V, D and J gene segments were assigned by aligning CDR3 sequences to IMGT reference sequences. For a sequence to be retained, a match of at least six nucleotides to both a V gene segment and a J gene segment was required. Rearrangements were called productive when the CDR3 lacked stop codons and stayed in frame with V and J; all others were non-productive. CDR3 was defined by IMGT convention, running from the second conserved V-encoded cysteine to the conserved J-encoded phenylalanine. Sequences without an unambiguous match to a single V gene segment were excluded from the earlier analysis of approximately 560 of the donors. In an earlier analysis of roughly 500 of the donors, V segments were called functional above 56.7% productive rearrangements and were called segregating when the between-donor standard deviation exceeded 5%. A statistical classification framework was built for diagnosing cytomegalovirus status from the catalog of TCR beta chain sequences. V and J gene assignment, in a later analysis, came from comparing TCR nucleotide sequences with IMGT/GENE-DB human TR gene sequences. Using the TCRdist pipeline, a later analysis assigned CDR3 sequences along with most-parsimonious VDJ recombination scenarios. In a later analysis, each TCR beta chain was defined by its CDR3 amino acid sequence together with its V-gene family, and reads lacking a unique V-gene family were excluded. A later analysis removed roughly 590 highly shared, low-generation-probability nucleotide sequences to deal with suspected cross-contamination and a sequencing artifact. In a later analysis, a clonal expansion index for each public chain was calculated from normalized within-repertoire ranks of inferred template counts. In a later analysis, generation probabilities were computed using a VDJ recombination model fitted to out-of-frame rearrangements, and the results were checked against IGoR. Hypergeometric tests were used in a later analysis to score TCR-TCR, TCR-HLA and TCR-CMV co-occurrence, with a repertoire-size bias correction applied to the TCR pairs. To estimate false discovery rates, a later analysis permuted the HLA or CMV assignments 20 times. A later analysis grouped co-occurring TCRs with DBSCAN, adding TCRdist sequence similarity when clustering within HLA-allele-positive subsets. Repertoires with fewer than 30,000 or more than 120,000 public chains were left out of co-occurrence clustering, as were about five repertoires with anomalous nucleotide sharing. Sourced from immuneACCESS, this table was stored by TCRdb with only in-frame sequences that have V and J called. A share of the clones is absent; for the studies checked, an unresolved V gene accounts for under half, and the remainder has no known explanation. The V and J calls and the clone size are those of that table, but D and trimming were determined from the DNA. In this sample the table shows around 110,000 clones, 70% to 80% of which occur a single time. In total, the top ten clones hold over 1.5% of the sample.

CDR1 and CDR2, looked up from the germline V gene, are SGHDT and YYEEEE. Trimming takes 4 bases off V and 1 base off J; junction bases not matched to a gene: 12. Spanning cysteine to phenylalanine, the CDR3 consists of 18 amino acids. Only the CDR3 region is kept as DNA, spanning 54 bases read in frame from base 1. Of note for this clone: The target of this receptor is not known. Within one base of it there is no much larger clone, and no base qualities were kept.

In total, approximately 690 healthy bone marrow donors made up the cohort. Cohort members were all nominally healthy when sampled, although unrecorded immune exposures were likely present. The donor tested CMV seronegative, placing the donor among the 300 to 450 seronegative members of the cohort. A peripheral blood sample was collected from each donor, and TCR beta sequencing was performed on peripheral blood mononuclear cells. The Qiagen DNeasy Blood Extraction Kit was used to extract genomic DNA from the blood cell samples. The sequence was collected from a woman aged 18-29 years in good health and CMV-seronegative. The material sequenced was PBMCs. The receptor chain draws on TRBV5-6 and TRBJ1-1; 11 of the junction bases match TRBD1. The CDR3 protein is CASSPLGQGAWRNTEAFF. The DNA sequence follows: TGTGCCAGCAGCCCTCTCGGACAGGGGGCCTGGAGGAACACTGAAGCTTTCTTT.